Below, 30 T cell receptor beta chains from the same sample are listed, as sequenced in a study of OX40 agonist ivuxolimab in advanced cancers. Generated by immunoSEQ multiplex PCR, the TCRdb table keeps only in-frame clones and is missing some. The sample contains about 63,000 clones, 80% to 90% of which appear only once. The material sequenced was CD4+ or CD8+ T cells sorted from blood, taken in a trial of the OX40 agonist ivuxolimab. The origin of the receptors is an adult with an advanced solid tumor such as melanoma, head and neck, liver or kidney cancer.

The chain couples TRBV6-4 to TRBJ1-2, with D unresolved. Trimming pared 2 bases from V and 5 bases from J, leaving 9 bases between. The CDR3 is 13 amino acids. CDR1 and CDR2 from the germline V gene are MRHNA and SNTAGT. CDR3 amino acids: CASSDIGRYGYTF. The CDR3 DNA reads as TGTGCCAGCAGTGACATAGGGAGGTATGGCTACACCTTC.

The chain has TRBV5-6 and TRBJ2-3; 7 bases are a match to TRBD1. Looked up from germline, CDR1 is SGHDT and CDR2 is YYEEEE. V lost 1 base, J lost 3 bases, and 5 bases stayed unmatched. The CDR3 totals 15 residues. The CDR3 nucleotides read TGTGCCAGCAGCTTGAGAGGGGGCTTAACAGATACGCAGTATTTT. Translation: CASSLRGGLTDTQYF. Drawing the rest from reference TRBV5-6 and TRBJ2-3, the complete variable domain is DAGVTQSPTHLIKTRGQQVTLRCSPKSGHDTVSWYQQALGQGPQFIFQYYEEEERQRGNFPDRFSGHQFPNYSSELNVNALLLGDSALYLCASSLRGGLTDTQYFGPGTRLTVL.

The V gene is TRBV5-6, the J gene TRBJ1-2; no definite D call. There are 12 residues in the CDR3. V lost 3 bases to trimming and J lost 4 bases, with 7 bases between them. Germline CDR1 and CDR2: SGHDT and YYEEEE. In DNA, the CDR3 is TGTGCCAGCAGCTGGTGGATCTATGGCTACACCTTC. This gives the protein CASSWWIYGYTF.

The V call is TRBV28, the J call TRBJ1-1; D gene unclear. The CDR3 has 14 amino acids. V lost 5 bases to trimming and J lost 0 bases, with 10 bases between them. Germline CDR1 and CDR2: MDHEN and SYDVKM. DNA of the CDR3: TGTGCCAGCAGTCAGCCGAGTATGAACACTGAAGCTTTCTTT. It is translated as CASSQPSMNTEAFF.

This clone has just one count. This chain uses TRBV2 with TRBJ2-1; the D gene is possibly TRBD2 (6 bases). Germline V gene data show CDR1 as SNHLY and CDR2 as FYNNEI. There are 13 residues in the CDR3. Trimming pared 7 bases from V and 8 bases from J, leaving 15 bases between. CDR3 region: CASIGAGSDEQFF. As DNA, the CDR3 is TGTGCCAGCATCGGGGCGGGGTCGGATGAGCAGTTCTTC. Full variable domain (rest looked up from reference TRBV2 and TRBJ2-1): EPEVTQTPSHQVTQMGQEVILRCVPISNHLYFYWYRQILGQKVEFLVSFYNNEISEKSEIFDDQFSVERPDGSNFTLKIRSTKLEDSAMYFCASIGAGSDEQFFGPGTRLTVL.

The J gene is TRBJ1-1, the V gene TRBV20-1, with TRBD1 matching over 7 bases. The CDR3 has 11 residues. V lost 5 bases to trimming and J lost 10 bases; unmatched junction nucleotides: 7. Germline CDR1 DFQATT, CDR2 SNEGSKA (reference sequence). CDR3 amino acids: CSALQGVRAFF. In DNA form, the CDR3 reads TGCAGTGCTCTTCAGGGGGTGCGAGCTTTCTTT.

V gene TRBV7-9 combines with J gene TRBJ1-6, with D tentatively TRBD1 (6 bases). CDR3 length equals 14 residues. V lost 3 bases, J lost 7 bases, and 10 bases lay in between. Germline assignment: CDR1 SEHNR and CDR2 FQNEAQ (reference sequence). CDR3 sequence reads: CASSLGHGNSPLHF. In DNA, the CDR3 is TGTGCCAGCAGCTTGGGACACGGGAATTCACCCCTCCACTTT.

The chain carries TRBV7-9 and TRBJ1-1, with D tentatively TRBD1 (6 bases). The V end was cut by 5 bases, the J end by 1 base, with 8 bases between. Germline V gene sequence: CDR1 SEHNR, CDR2 FQNEAQ (reference sequence). The CDR3 extends over 13 amino acids. CDR3 sequence: CASSVDRNTEAFF. DNA for the CDR3: TGTGCCAGCAGCGTGGACAGGAACACTGAAGCTTTCTTT.

This clone was seen only once. The chain has TRBV9 and TRBJ2-5; the D gene could be TRBD1 or TRBD2 (5 bases each). V shed 1 base and J shed 0 bases, with 10 bases lying between them. Germline-derived CDR1 and CDR2 are SGDLS and YYNGEE. The CDR3 extends over 15 amino acids. CDR3 loop: CASSVLEGNQETQYF. CDR3 coding DNA: TGTGCCAGCAGCGTACTAGAGGGGAACCAAGAGACCCAGTACTTC.

For the CDR3, the DNA is TGTGCCAGCAGGAGCGGGACAGGCGTGTATTCACCCCTCCACTTT. Translation gives CASRSGTGVYSPLHF. This chain links TRBV9 with TRBJ1-6; 8 nucleotides align to TRBD1. V shed 5 bases and J 8 bases; nucleotides not matched to a gene: 9. This CDR3 spans 15 amino acids. CDR1 is SGDLS and CDR2 is YYNGEE in the germline V gene.

V usage is TRBV2 and J usage is TRBJ2-5; TRBD2 aligns across 8 bases. The CDR3 runs to 15 residues. The V segment lost 5 bases and the J segment 4 bases; nucleotides outside the gene matches: 9. Germline CDR1 SNHLY, CDR2 FYNNEI. For the CDR3, the DNA is TGTGCCAGCAGTCTATCTAGCGGGCGGGGAGAGACCCAGTACTTC. This gives the protein CASSLSSGRGETQYF.

The count of this clone is one. The chain combines TRBV29-1 with TRBJ2-1, with TRBD2 matching over 10 bases. The germline V gene encodes CDR1 SQVTM and CDR2 ANQGSEA. V shed 8 bases and J 6 bases; nucleotides not matched to a gene: 7. This CDR3 is built from 13 residues. CDR3 nucleotides: TGCAGCCTTGGGAGCGGGGGGGGCAATGAGCAGTTCTTC. Encoded protein: CSLGSGGGNEQFF.

The chain carries TRBV2 and TRBJ2-7; D tentatively fits TRBD1 or TRBD2 (5 bases each). Between the trimmed V and J ends, which lost 4 bases and 5 bases, there was a span of 12 bases. The CDR3 covers 13 residues. The germline V gene encodes CDR1 SNHLY and CDR2 FYNNEI. This CDR3 reads CASSGGPGNEQYF. The CDR3 bases are TGTGCCAGCAGTGGGGGACCTGGGAACGAGCAGTACTTC. The whole variable domain, remainder taken from reference TRBV2 and TRBJ2-7, is EPEVTQTPSHQVTQMGQEVILRCVPISNHLYFYWYRQILGQKVEFLVSFYNNEISEKSEIFDDQFSVERPDGSNFTLKIRSTKLEDSAMYFCASSGGPGNEQYFGPGTRLTVT.

V usage is TRBV14 and J usage is TRBJ1-4; tentative D call: TRBD1 (5 bases). The CDR3 consists of 12 residues. The ends were cut back, 1 base at V and 13 bases at J, with 10 bases in the middle. Germline-derived CDR1 and CDR2 are SGHDN and FVKESK. The CDR3 bases are TGTGCCAGCAGCCAAGGGGGCCCTGGACTGTTTTTT. As protein: CASSQGGPGLFF.

This clone was observed a single time. The V call is TRBV5-8, the J call TRBJ2-6; no definite D call. The CDR3 totals 13 residues. Trimming took off 5 bases at V and 1 base at J, with 4 bases between the two ends. CDR1 is SGHTS, CDR2 YDEGEE, per germline. CDR3 region: CASRVSGANVLTF. The CDR3 region has the DNA TGTGCCAGCAGGGTTTCTGGGGCCAACGTCCTGACTTTC.

CDR3 sequence (DNA): TGTGCCAGCTCATCAATCGCCCGAAGTAGGACCGGCTATGGCTACACCTTC. This codes for CASSSIARSRTGYGYTF. The chain combines TRBV18 with TRBJ1-2; D is ambiguous. CDR1 and CDR2 (germline): KGHSH, LQKENI. Trimming cost V 5 bases and J 4 bases, with 23 bases left between them. The CDR3 covers 17 residues.

This clone was counted a single time. The V and J genes are TRBV7-9 and TRBJ2-6, with a weak D call TRBD1 (6 bases). CDR3 length: 16 amino acids. Trimming pared 4 bases from V and 0 bases from J, leaving 10 bases between. Germline V CDR1 and CDR2: SEHNR, FQNEAQ (reference sequence). Here the CDR3 reads CASSWGLSSGANVLTF. The CDR3 bases are TGTGCCAGCAGCTGGGGGCTCTCCTCTGGGGCCAACGTCCTGACTTTC.

J is TRBJ2-7 and V is TRBV7-9, with a possible D match to TRBD1 (5 bases). Germline V gene sequence: CDR1 SEHNR, CDR2 FQNEAQ (reference sequence). The CDR3 contains 15 residues. V was pared by 1 base and J by 3 bases, with 13 bases between. Here the CDR3 DNA reads TGTGCCAGCAGCTTAGGTGAGACAGATATCTACGAGCAGTACTTC. As protein: CASSLGETDIYEQYF. Together with reference TRBV7-9 and TRBJ2-7, the CDR3 gives the full variable domain: DTGVSQNPRHKITKRGQNVTFRCDPISEHNRLYWYRQTLGQGPEFLTYFQNEAQLEKSRLLSDRFSAERPKGSFSTLEIQRTEQGDSAMYLCASSLGETDIYEQYFGPGTRLTVT.

This chain links TRBV29-1 with TRBJ2-3; 7 positions match TRBD2. Germline trimming cut 3 bases from V and 4 bases from J; bases unmatched to any gene: 10. The CDR3 loop spans 15 amino acids. Germline V lookup: CDR1 SQVTM, CDR2 ANQGSEA. DNA for the CDR3: TGCAGCGTTGATTTGGTGAAGGCGGGAGCAGATACGCAGTATTTT. Protein sequence: CSVDLVKAGADTQYF.

J is TRBJ2-7 and V is TRBV28; 11 nucleotides agree with TRBD2. The CDR3 consists of 15 residues. Looked up from germline, CDR1 is MDHEN and CDR2 is SYDVKM. With 3 bases clipped from V and 4 bases from J, the junction kept 5 bases outside the gene matches. CDR3 in amino acids: CASSFPRLAGYEQYF. The CDR3 DNA follows: TGTGCCAGCAGTTTTCCCCGACTAGCGGGGTACGAGCAGTACTTC.

V gene TRBV7-9 combines with J gene TRBJ2-5; TRBD2 matches 10 bases. With V trimmed by 5 bases and J by 5 bases, 11 bases remained unmatched. The germline gives CDR1 SEHNR, CDR2 FQNEAQ (reference sequence). The CDR3 has 16 amino acids. CDR3 sequence (DNA): TGTGCCAGCAGCAGACTAGCGGGCTCTCCGCGGGAGACCCAGTACTTC. Translation gives CASSRLAGSPRETQYF.

The chain employs TRBV4-2 and TRBJ2-2; 8 bases are shared with TRBD1. The CDR3 sequence is 22 residues long. Germline V CDR1 and CDR2: LGHNA, YNFKEQ. The V gene end was trimmed by 0 bases and the J gene end by 1 base; junction bases not matched to a gene: 19. CDR3 amino acids: CASSQDRRPTGANLGNTGELFF. CDR3 in DNA: TGTGCCAGCAGCCAAGATCGAAGGCCGACAGGGGCCAACCTAGGGAACACCGGGGAGCTGTTTTTT.

The J gene is TRBJ2-3, the V gene TRBV19; no firm D call. Germline V gene lookup returns CDR1 LNHDA and CDR2 SQIVND (reference sequence). The length of the CDR3 is 14 residues. V was clipped by 7 bases and J by 2 bases, with 13 bases between them. In DNA form, the CDR3 reads TGTGCCAGTACGGCCCGGGCCTCCACAGATACGCAGTATTTT. This translates into CASTARASTDTQYF.

As regards this clone: One junction end disagrees with the germline gene, perhaps due to a read error. The chain is built from TRBV7-7 and TRBJ2-7; possible D gene TRBD1, 6 bases. CDR3 length: 14 amino acids. Germline CDR1 is SSHAT and CDR2 is FNYEAQ (reference sequence). The CDR3 DNA follows: TGTGCTAGCAGCTTCAGCCCGGACAGCTACGAGCAGTACTTC. Its protein is CASSFSPDSYEQYF.

The J gene is TRBJ1-2, the V gene TRBV28; D uncertain. The germline V gene has CDR1 MDHEN and CDR2 SYDVKM. The CDR3 consists of 15 residues. The germline V and J ends were trimmed by 5 bases and 2 bases, with 15 bases remaining between them. The chain's CDR3 is CASSPGYNRNYGYTF. The CDR3 nucleotides are TGTGCCAGCAGTCCGGGATACAACCGGAACTATGGCTACACCTTC.

The CDR3 DNA reads TGTGCCACCAGCAGAACCAGGCTTCAGCCCCAGCATTTT. This encodes CATSRTRLQPQHF. The chain uses TRBV15 and TRBJ1-5, with D unclear. The germline V gene encodes CDR1 LNHNV and CDR2 YYDKDF (reference sequence). Trimming took 2 bases from V and 6 from J, leaving 8 bases between them. The CDR3 length is 13 residues.

The J gene is TRBJ1-1, the V gene TRBV5-1; tentative D call: TRBD1 (5 bases). Trimming stripped 2 bases from V and 5 bases from J, with 16 bases between. The CDR3 covers 15 residues. Germline V CDR1 and CDR2: SGHRS, YFSETQ. CDR3 sequence reads: CASSFEGTPGTEAFF. In nucleotides, the CDR3 is TGCGCCAGCAGCTTTGAGGGGACCCCGGGGACTGAAGCTTTCTTT. The complete variable domain, with remaining parts taken from reference TRBV5-1 and TRBJ1-1, reads KAGVTQTPRYLIKTRGQQVTLSCSPISGHRSVSWYQQTPGQGLQFLFEYFSETQRNKGNFPGRFSGRQFSNSRSEMNVSTLELGDSALYLCASSFEGTPGTEAFFGQGTRLTVV.

J is TRBJ2-3 and V is TRBV7-9; D gene uncertain. The germline V gene has CDR1 SEHNR and CDR2 FQNEAQ (reference sequence). V was cut by 6 bases and J by 0 bases, with 13 bases left in between. The CDR3 is 15 residues long. CDR3 amino acids: CASRSMGSSTDTQYF. CDR3 in DNA: TGTGCCAGCAGGTCGATGGGCTCTAGCACAGATACGCAGTATTTT. The full variable domain, with the rest looked up from reference TRBV7-9 and TRBJ2-3, is DTGVSQNPRHKITKRGQNVTFRCDPISEHNRLYWYRQTLGQGPEFLTYFQNEAQLEKSRLLSDRFSAERPKGSFSTLEIQRTEQGDSAMYLCASRSMGSSTDTQYFGPGTRLTVL.

The gene calls are TRBV6-5 and TRBJ2-7; perhaps D is TRBD1 or TRBD2 (5 bases each). The CDR3 covers 15 residues. V shed 2 bases and J shed 2 bases, with 13 bases lying between them. Germline V lookup: CDR1 MNHEY, CDR2 SVGAGI. CDR3: CASSYAGTGTYEQYF. For the CDR3, the DNA is TGTGCCAGCAGTTACGCCGGGACGGGTACCTACGAGCAGTACTTC.

J is TRBJ2-5 and V is TRBV14; D gene uncertain. CDR1 SGHDN and CDR2 FVKESK come from the germline V gene. With 1 base removed from V and 4 bases from J, the gap between germline ends came to 4 bases. This CDR3 is built from 12 residues. The CDR3 spells CASSQVRETQYF. CDR3 DNA: TGTGCCAGCAGCCAAGTGAGAGAGACCCAGTACTTC.